This T cell receptor (beta chain) was sequenced during a study of blood T cell repertoires in COVID-19. Overall study: From T cells, B-cell-depleted T cells, or PBMCs came the material, which was cDNA or gDNA.

Between the trimmed V and J ends, which lost 6 bases and 6 bases, there was a span of 11 bases. This CDR3 contains 13 residues. Source study methods: Nucleated cell number was recorded as an estimate derived from reference gene primer amplification. Sequencing was performed with immunoSEQ multiplex PCR; in TCRdb, only in-frame clones are kept and a portion is missing. D and trimming come from the DNA, and the V and J calls and clone size come from that table. The sample lists around 370,000 clones; 80% to 90% were seen once. The sequence came from a woman between 50 and 59 years old with COVID-19, enrolled during active disease. V usage is TRBV12-3 or TRBV12-4 and J usage is TRBJ1-4, with D uncertain. Sequenced: peripheral blood. The CDR3 here is CASRRSTDEKLFF. Here the CDR3 DNA reads TGTGCCAGCAGGAGGTCGACTGATGAAAAACTGTTTTTT.